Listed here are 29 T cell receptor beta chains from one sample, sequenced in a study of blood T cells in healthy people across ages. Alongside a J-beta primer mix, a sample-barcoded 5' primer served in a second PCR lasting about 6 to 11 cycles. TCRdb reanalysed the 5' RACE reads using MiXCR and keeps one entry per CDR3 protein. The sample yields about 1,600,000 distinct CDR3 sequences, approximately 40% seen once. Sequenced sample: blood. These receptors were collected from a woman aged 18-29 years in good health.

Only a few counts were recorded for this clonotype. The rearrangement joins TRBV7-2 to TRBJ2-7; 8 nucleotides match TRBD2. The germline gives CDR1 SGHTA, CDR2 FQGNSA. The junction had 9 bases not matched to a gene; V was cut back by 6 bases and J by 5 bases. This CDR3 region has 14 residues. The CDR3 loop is CASSAGGGTHEQYF. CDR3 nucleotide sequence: TGTGCCAGCAGTGCAGGCGGGGGGACCCACGAGCAGTACTTC.

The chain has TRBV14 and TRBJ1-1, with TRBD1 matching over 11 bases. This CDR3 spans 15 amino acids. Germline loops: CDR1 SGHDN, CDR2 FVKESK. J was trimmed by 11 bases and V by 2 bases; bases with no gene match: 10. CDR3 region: CASSQLGQGAIRAFF. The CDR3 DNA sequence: TGTGCCAGCAGCCAACTCGGACAGGGGGCTATCAGGGCTTTCTTT.

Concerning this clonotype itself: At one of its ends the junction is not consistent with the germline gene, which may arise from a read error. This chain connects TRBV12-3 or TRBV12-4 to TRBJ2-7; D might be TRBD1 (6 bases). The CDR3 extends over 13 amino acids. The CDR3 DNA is TGCGCCAGCAGGCCCCCAGGGGCCTACGAGCAGTACTTC. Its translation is CASRPPGAYEQYF.

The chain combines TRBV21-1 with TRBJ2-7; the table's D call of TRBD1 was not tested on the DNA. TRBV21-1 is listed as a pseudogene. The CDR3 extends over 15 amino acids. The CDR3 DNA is TGTGCCAGCAGCAAAGCCCCAGGGAGAGGCTACGAGCAGTACTTC. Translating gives CASSKAPGRGYEQYF.

The CDR3 DNA reads as TGCGCCAGCAGCCCGACTGGTCACAGTAACCAAGAGACCCAGTACTTC. Translated: CASSPTGHSNQETQYF. This chain connects TRBV5-1 to TRBJ2-5; no firm D call. The CDR3 contains 16 residues. V dropped 4 bases and J dropped 0 bases, with 16 bases sitting between them. Germline assignment: CDR1 SGHRS and CDR2 YFSETQ.

The CDR3 DNA reads as TGCGCCAGCAGCATCTCGGCCCTCCCGGATGGCTACACCTTC. This codes for CASSISALPDGYTF. This chain connects TRBV5-1 to TRBJ1-2; D gene ambiguous. Deletions cut 4 bases from V and 6 bases from J, with 16 bases between. Germline V CDR1 and CDR2: SGHRS, YFSETQ. This CDR3 is built from 14 residues. Full variable domain (rest looked up from reference TRBV5-1 and TRBJ1-2): KAGVTQTPRYLIKTRGQQVTLSCSPISGHRSVSWYQQTPGQGLQFLFEYFSETQRNKGNFPGRFSGRQFSNSRSEMNVSTLELGDSALYLCASSISALPDGYTFGSGTRLTVV.

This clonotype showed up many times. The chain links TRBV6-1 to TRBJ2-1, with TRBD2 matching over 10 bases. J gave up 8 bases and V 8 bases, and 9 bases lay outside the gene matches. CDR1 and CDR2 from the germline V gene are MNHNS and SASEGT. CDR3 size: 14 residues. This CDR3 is CASWPGLAIYEQFF. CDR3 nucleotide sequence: TGTGCCAGCTGGCCGGGACTAGCGATCTATGAGCAGTTCTTC.

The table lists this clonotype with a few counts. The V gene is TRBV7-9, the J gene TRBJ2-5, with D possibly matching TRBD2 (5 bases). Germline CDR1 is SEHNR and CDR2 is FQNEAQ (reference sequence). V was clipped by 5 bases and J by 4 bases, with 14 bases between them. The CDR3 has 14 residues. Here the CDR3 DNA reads TGTGCCAGCAGCCTGCGGCAGAGCGGAGAGACCCAGTACTTC. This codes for CASSLRQSGETQYF. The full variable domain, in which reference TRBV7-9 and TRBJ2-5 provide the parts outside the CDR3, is DTGVSQNPRHKITKRGQNVTFRCDPISEHNRLYWYRQTLGQGPEFLTYFQNEAQLEKSRLLSDRFSAERPKGSFSTLEIQRTEQGDSAMYLCASSLRQSGETQYFGPGTRLLVL.

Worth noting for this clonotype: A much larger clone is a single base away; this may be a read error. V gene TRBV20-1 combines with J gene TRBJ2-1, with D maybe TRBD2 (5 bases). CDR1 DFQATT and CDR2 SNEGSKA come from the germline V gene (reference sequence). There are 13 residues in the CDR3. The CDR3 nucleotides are TGCGGTGCTAGAGGCCTAGCAAACAATGAGCAGTTCTTC. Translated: CGARGLANNEQFF.

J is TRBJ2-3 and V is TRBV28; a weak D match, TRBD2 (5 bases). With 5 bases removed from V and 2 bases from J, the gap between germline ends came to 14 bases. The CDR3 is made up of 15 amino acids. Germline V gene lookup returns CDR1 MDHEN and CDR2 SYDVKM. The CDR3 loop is CASSGSGLTTDTQYF. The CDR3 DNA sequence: TGTGCCAGCAGTGGCAGCGGACTTACCACAGATACGCAGTATTTT.

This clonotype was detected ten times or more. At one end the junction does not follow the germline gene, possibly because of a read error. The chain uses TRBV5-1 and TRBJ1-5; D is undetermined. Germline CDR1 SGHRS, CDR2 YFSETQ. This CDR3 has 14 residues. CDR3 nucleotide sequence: TGTGCCAGCAGCTTGGGGAATAGCAATCAGCCCCAGCATTTT. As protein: CASSLGNSNQPQHF.

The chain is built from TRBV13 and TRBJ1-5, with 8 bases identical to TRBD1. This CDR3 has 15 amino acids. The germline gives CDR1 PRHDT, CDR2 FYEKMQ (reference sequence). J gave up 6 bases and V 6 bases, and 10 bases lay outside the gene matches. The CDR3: CASRGGDRGGQPQHF. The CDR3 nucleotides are TGTGCCAGCAGGGGGGGAGACAGGGGCGGTCAGCCCCAGCATTTT.

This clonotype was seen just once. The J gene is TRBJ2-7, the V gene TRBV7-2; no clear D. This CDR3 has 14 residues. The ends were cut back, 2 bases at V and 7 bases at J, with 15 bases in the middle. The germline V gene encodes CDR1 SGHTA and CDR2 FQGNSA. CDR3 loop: CASSLMAEWDEQYF. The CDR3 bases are TGTGCCAGCAGCTTAATGGCGGAGTGGGATGAGCAGTACTTC.

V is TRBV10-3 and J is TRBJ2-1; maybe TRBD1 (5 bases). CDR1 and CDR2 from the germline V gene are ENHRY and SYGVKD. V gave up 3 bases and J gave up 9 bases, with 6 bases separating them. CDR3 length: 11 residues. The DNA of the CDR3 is TGTGCCATCAGTGAACAGGTTGAGCAGTTCTTC. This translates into CAISEQVEQFF.

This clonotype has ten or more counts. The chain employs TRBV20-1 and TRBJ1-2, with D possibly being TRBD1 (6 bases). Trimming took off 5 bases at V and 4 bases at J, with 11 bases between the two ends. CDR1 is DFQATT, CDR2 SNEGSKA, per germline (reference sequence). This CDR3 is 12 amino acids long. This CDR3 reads CSAHDRSYGYTF. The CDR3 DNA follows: TGCAGTGCTCACGACAGGAGCTATGGCTACACCTTC.

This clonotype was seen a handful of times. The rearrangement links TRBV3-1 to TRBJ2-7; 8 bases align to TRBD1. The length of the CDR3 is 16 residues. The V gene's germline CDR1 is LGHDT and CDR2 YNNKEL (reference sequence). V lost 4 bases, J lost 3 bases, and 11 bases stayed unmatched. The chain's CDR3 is CASSPGTGTQYYEQYF. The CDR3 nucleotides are TGTGCCAGCAGCCCAGGGACAGGCACTCAGTACTACGAGCAGTACTTC.

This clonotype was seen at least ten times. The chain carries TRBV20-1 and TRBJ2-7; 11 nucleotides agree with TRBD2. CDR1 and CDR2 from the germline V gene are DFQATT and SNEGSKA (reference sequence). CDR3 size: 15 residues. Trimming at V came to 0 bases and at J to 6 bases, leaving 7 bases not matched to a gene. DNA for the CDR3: TGCAGTGCTAGAGACCCCCTAGCGGGAGGTTTCGAGCAGTACTTC. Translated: CSARDPLAGGFEQYF.

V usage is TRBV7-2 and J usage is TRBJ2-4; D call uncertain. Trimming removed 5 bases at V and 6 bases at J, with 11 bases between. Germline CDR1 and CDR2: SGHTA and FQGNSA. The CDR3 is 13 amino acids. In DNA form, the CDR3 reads TGTGCCAGCAGCCTGTCGGACGGAAACATTCAGTACTTC. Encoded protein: CASSLSDGNIQYF.

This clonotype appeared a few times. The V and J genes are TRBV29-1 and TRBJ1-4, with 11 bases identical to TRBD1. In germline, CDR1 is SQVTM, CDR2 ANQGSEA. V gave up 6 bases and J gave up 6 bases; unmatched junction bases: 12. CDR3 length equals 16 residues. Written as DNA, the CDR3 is TGCAGCGTCCGCCCAGGACAGGGGGCCCGGTATGAAAAACTGTTTTTT. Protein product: CSVRPGQGARYEKLFF.

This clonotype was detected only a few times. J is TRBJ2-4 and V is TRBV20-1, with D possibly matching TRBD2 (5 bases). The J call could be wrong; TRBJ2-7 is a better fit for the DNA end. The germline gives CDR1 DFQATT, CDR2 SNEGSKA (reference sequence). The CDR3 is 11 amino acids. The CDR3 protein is CSATTSAEQYF. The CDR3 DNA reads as TGCAGTGCTACCACTAGTGCCGAGCAGTACTTC.

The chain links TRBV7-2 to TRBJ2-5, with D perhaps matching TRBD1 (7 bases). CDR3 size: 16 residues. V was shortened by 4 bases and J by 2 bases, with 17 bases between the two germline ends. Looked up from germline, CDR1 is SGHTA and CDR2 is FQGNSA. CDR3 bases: TGTGCCAGCAGCTCCGGACAGGCGGGAAGGCAAGAGACCCAGTACTTC. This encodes CASSSGQAGRQETQYF.

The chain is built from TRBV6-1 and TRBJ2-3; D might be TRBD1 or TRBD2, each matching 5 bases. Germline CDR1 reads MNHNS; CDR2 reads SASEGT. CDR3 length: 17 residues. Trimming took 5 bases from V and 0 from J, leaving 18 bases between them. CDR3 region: CASSPFTGRPSTDTQYF. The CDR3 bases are TGTGCCAGCAGTCCTTTTACGGGACGACCGAGCACAGATACGCAGTATTTT.

As DNA, the CDR3 is TGTGCCAGCAGCGTAGATATAGGGAATGCCGCCTATGGCTACACCTTC. This gives the protein CASSVDIGNAAYGYTF. The chain couples TRBV9 to TRBJ1-2; no definite D call. Germline V gene lookup returns CDR1 SGDLS and CDR2 YYNGEE. Trimming pared 0 bases from V and 4 bases from J, leaving 16 bases between. The CDR3 length is 16 residues.

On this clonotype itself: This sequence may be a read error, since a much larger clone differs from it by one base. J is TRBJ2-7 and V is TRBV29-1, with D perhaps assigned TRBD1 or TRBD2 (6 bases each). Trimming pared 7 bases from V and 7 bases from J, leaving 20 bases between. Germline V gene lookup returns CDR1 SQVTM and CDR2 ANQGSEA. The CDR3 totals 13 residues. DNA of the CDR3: TGCAGCGCTAACATAGGGGGAGGCAATGAGCAGTACTTC. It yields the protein CSANIGGGNEQYF.

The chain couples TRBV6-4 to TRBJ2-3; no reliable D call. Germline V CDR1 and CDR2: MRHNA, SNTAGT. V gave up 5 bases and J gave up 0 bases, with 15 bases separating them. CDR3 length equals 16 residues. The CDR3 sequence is CASSRSTNPSTDTQYF. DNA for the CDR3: TGTGCCAGCAGTCGATCCACAAATCCTAGCACAGATACGCAGTATTTT.

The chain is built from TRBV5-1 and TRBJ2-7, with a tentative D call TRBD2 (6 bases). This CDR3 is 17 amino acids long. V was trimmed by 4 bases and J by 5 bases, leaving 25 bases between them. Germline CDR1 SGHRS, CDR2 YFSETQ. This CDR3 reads CASSDGGVGRMPNEQYF. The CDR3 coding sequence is TGCGCCAGCAGCGATGGAGGGGTCGGGCGGATGCCTAACGAGCAGTACTTC. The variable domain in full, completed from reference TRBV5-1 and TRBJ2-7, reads KAGVTQTPRYLIKTRGQQVTLSCSPISGHRSVSWYQQTPGQGLQFLFEYFSETQRNKGNFPGRFSGRQFSNSRSEMNVSTLELGDSALYLCASSDGGVGRMPNEQYFGPGTRLTVT.

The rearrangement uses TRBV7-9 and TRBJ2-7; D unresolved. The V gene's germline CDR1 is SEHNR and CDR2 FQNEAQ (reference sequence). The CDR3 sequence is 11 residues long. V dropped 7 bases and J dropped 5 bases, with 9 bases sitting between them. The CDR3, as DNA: TGTGCCAGCACCCCGGTGGACGAGCAGTACTTC. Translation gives CASTPVDEQYF.

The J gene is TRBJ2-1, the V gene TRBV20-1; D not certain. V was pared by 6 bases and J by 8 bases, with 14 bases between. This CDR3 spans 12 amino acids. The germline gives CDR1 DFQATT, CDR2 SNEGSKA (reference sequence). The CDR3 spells CSAAPTVDEQFF. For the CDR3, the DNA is TGCAGTGCGGCACCGACGGTCGATGAGCAGTTCTTC.

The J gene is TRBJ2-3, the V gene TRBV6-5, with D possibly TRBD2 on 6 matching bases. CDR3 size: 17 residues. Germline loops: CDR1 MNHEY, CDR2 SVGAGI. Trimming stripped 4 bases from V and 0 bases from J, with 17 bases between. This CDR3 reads CASSSVTSSQSTDTQYF. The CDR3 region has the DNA TGTGCCAGCAGTTCCGTAACTAGCTCCCAAAGCACAGATACGCAGTATTTT.